This T cell receptor beta chain derives from a study of CD8 T cells in Susac syndrome. The T cells that were sequenced for TCR beta were CD8+ and CD4+ cells from blood. TEMRA cells were FACS-enriched, and CD8+ and CD4+ T cells were isolated negatively. Unmatched junction bases numbered 8, after V lost 6 bases and J lost 4 bases. The germline V gene encodes CDR1 KGHSH and CDR2 LQKENI. The CDR3 runs to 14 residues. Study-wide points: As acknowledged by the study, its TCR sequencing and HLA analysis included a relatively small number of individuals.

Concerning this clonotype: Antigen unknown.

RNA, at 0.5 to 1 ug, was reverse transcribed with random hexamers. The authors amplified TCR beta CDR3 across 54 Vbeta and 13 Jbeta using immunoSEQ multiplex PCR. TCRdb used MiXCR to reprocess the immunoSEQ multiplex PCR reads, holding one entry per CDR3 protein. The sample holds roughly 47,000 distinct CDR3 sequences, 80% to 95% seen once. This sequence joins TRBV18 and TRBJ1-2, with 7 nucleotides matching TRBD1. Sequenced: CD8+ T cells from PBMCs. This receptor was taken from a human donor in good health. This CDR3 is CASSDGGGGYGYTF. The CDR3 bases are TGTGCCAGCTCGGATGGAGGGGGCGGCTATGGCTACACCTTC. The full variable domain, with the rest looked up from reference TRBV18 and TRBJ1-2, is NAGVMQNPRHLVRRRGQEARLRCSPMKGHSHVYWYRQLPEEGLKFMVYLQKENIIDESGMPKERFSAEFPKEGPSILRIQQVVRGDSAAYFCASSDGGGGYGYTFGSGTRLTVV.